Listed here are 28 T cell receptor beta chains from one sample, sequenced in a study of tumor-infiltrating lymphocytes in oesophageal squamous cell carcinoma. Using its own MiXCR run on the PCR reads, TCRdb lists one record per CDR3 protein. Of around 12,000 distinct CDR3 sequences listed, approximately 48% were seen once; the top ten hold 28%. The sequenced sample consisted of esophageal tumor tissue. The source is a female donor with esophageal squamous cell carcinoma.

About this clonotype: Being one base from a much bigger clone, this may be a read error. The J gene is TRBJ2-4, the V gene TRBV11-2; 9 bases align to TRBD1. The CDR3 is 15 residues long. Germline V gene data show CDR1 as SGHAT and CDR2 as FQNNGV. With 5 bases clipped from V and 13 bases from J, the junction kept 15 bases outside the gene matches. CDR3: CASSVNRGQAHEQYF. As DNA, the CDR3 is TGTGCCAGCAGCGTCAACAGGGGGCAGGCCCATGAGCAGTACTTC. The full variable domain, rest sourced from reference TRBV11-2 and TRBJ2-4, is EAGVAQSPRYKIIEKRQSVAFWCNPISGHATLYWYQQILGQGPKLLIQFQNNGVVDDSQLPKDRFSAERLKGVDSTLKIQPAKLEDSAVYLCASSVNRGQAHEQYFGAGTRLSVL.

This clonotype was recorded at least ten times. Possible read error: a much larger clone is one base away. The chain carries TRBV6-4 and TRBJ2-5; D ambiguous. Trimming took off 5 bases at V and 11 bases at J, with 27 bases between the two ends. From germline, CDR1 is MRHNA and CDR2 SNTAGT. The CDR3 has 16 amino acids. The CDR3 sequence: CASSPLGIVSNNEQYF. The DNA of the CDR3 is TGTGCCAGCAGTCCCTTAGGGATAGTCTCGAACAATGAGCAGTACTTC.

V and J are TRBV28 and TRBJ2-3; tentative D call: TRBD1 (5 bases). The J call is in doubt because the DNA end fits TRBJ2-1 better. The CDR3 contains 13 residues. CDR1 MDHEN and CDR2 SYDVKM come from the germline V gene. This CDR3 is CASSLYRNNEQFF. CDR3 in DNA: TGTGCCAGCAGTTTATACAGGAACAATGAGCAGTTCTTC.

The chain carries TRBV28 and TRBJ1-1; 7 bases are a match to TRBD1. This CDR3 is built from 14 residues. With V trimmed by 10 bases and J by 6 bases, 14 bases remained unmatched. Germline V gives CDR1 MDHEN, CDR2 SYDVKM. The CDR3 nucleotides read TGTGCCACCGAGGGGGCGGGGGGGGTCGCTGAAGCTTTCTTT. Residues: CATEGAGGVAEAFF.

The rearrangement joins TRBV7-2 to TRBJ2-4; 7 positions agree with TRBD2. The DNA end favors TRBJ2-7, so the J call may be wrong. This CDR3 is 14 amino acids long. The germline V gene has CDR1 SGHTA and CDR2 FQGNSA. In DNA form, the CDR3 reads TGTGCCAGCAGCTTAGTTTGGACTAGTGGCGAGCAGTACTTC. Encoded protein: CASSLVWTSGEQYF.

Worth noting for this clonotype: An end of the junction differs from the germline gene, which may be a read error. The chain joins TRBV7-6 to TRBJ2-1; 7 nucleotides align to TRBD2. The CDR3 length is 12 residues. Germline loops: CDR1 SGHVS, CDR2 FNYEAQ. This chain's CDR3 is CASSRRAVAGPF. The CDR3 region has the DNA TGTGCCAGCAGCCGAAGGGCGGTAGCGGGCCCCTTC. Full variable domain (outside the CDR3, taken from reference TRBV7-6 and TRBJ2-1): GAGVSQSPRYKVTKRGQDVALRCDPISGHVSLYWYRQALGQGPEFLTYFNYEAQQDKSGLPNDRFSAERPEGSISTLTIQRTEQRDSAMYRCASSRRAVAGPFGPGTRLTVL.

The J gene is TRBJ2-3, the V gene TRBV7-4; weak D call: TRBD1 (6 bases). This CDR3 is built from 15 residues. Germline assignment: CDR1 SGHVT and CDR2 SQSDAQ. The germline V and J ends were trimmed by 5 bases and 3 bases, with 15 bases remaining between them. The CDR3, as DNA: TGTGCCAGCAGCCCAGAGGGGGATTTGACAGATACGCAGTATTTT. Amino acids: CASSPEGDLTDTQYF.

The table lists this clonotype with a few counts. V and J are TRBV6-1 and TRBJ2-5; either TRBD1 or TRBD2 may supply D (5 bases each). Trimming took 6 bases from V and 1 from J, leaving 12 bases between them. Germline CDR1 reads MNHNS; CDR2 reads SASEGT. The CDR3 consists of 14 residues. Here the CDR3 DNA reads TGTGCCAGCAGGGAACGAGGGGTCCAAGAGACCCAGTACTTC. Protein product: CASRERGVQETQYF.

J is TRBJ1-1 and V is TRBV12-3 or TRBV12-4, with no clear D. The V and J ends lost 3 bases and 1 base respectively, with 6 bases between them. The CDR3 is 13 residues long. The chain's CDR3 is CASSLERNTEAFF. CDR3 in DNA: TGTGCCAGCAGTTTGGAACGGAACACTGAAGCTTTCTTT.

Judged by abundance, this clonotype is medium-sized. This may stem from a read error, because a much larger clone lies one nucleotide away. V gene TRBV28 combines with J gene TRBJ2-7; 7 positions match TRBD2. The CDR3 sequence is 14 residues long. V was pared by 6 bases and J by 7 bases, with 12 bases of the junction left unmatched. The germline gives CDR1 MDHEN, CDR2 SYDVKM. The CDR3 DNA follows: TGTGCCAGCAGGGAGGCTAGCGGAGTCAATGAGCAGTACTTC. Protein: CASREASGVNEQYF.

The gene calls are TRBV7-2 and TRBJ2-7; 14 bases fit TRBD2. In germline, CDR1 is SGHTA, CDR2 FQGNSA. The CDR3 runs to 15 residues. V lost 5 bases and J lost 7; bases outside the gene matches: 7. DNA of the CDR3: TGTGCCAGCAGCCCGGGACTAGCGGGAGAACGAGAGCAGTACTTC. This translates into CASSPGLAGEREQYF.

This rearrangement joins TRBV7-9 to TRBJ2-1, with D perhaps TRBD2 (5 bases). CDR3 length: 15 amino acids. Deletions cut 1 base from V and 4 bases from J, with 11 bases between. The germline V gene encodes CDR1 SEHNR and CDR2 FQNEAQ (reference sequence). CDR3 coding DNA: TGTGCCAGCAGCTTAGGCGCGGGTCGGTACAATGAGCAGTTCTTC. Amino acids: CASSLGAGRYNEQFF. Complete variable domain (other parts from reference TRBV7-9 and TRBJ2-1): DTGVSQNPRHKITKRGQNVTFRCDPISEHNRLYWYRQTLGQGPEFLTYFQNEAQLEKSRLLSDRFSAERPKGSFSTLEIQRTEQGDSAMYLCASSLGAGRYNEQFFGPGTRLTVL.

This clonotype was recorded at least ten times. The chain carries TRBV27 and TRBJ2-3; possibly TRBD1 for D (6 bases). Germline V gene data show CDR1 as MNHEY and CDR2 as SMNVEV (reference sequence). The CDR3 runs 16 residues. The V end lost 4 bases, the J end lost 6 bases, and 20 bases lay between the germline ends. The DNA of the CDR3 is TGTGCCAGCAGTTCCTACAGGGATCATAGTGTGGATACGCAGTATTTT. Encoded protein: CASSSYRDHSVDTQYF.

This clonotype was observed a handful of times. The rearrangement joins TRBV5-6 to TRBJ2-1; the match to TRBD2 covers 12 bases. The J call may be wrong; the DNA end is better matched by TRBJ2-7. The CDR3 loop spans 15 amino acids. Looked up from germline, CDR1 is SGHDT and CDR2 is YYEEEE. The CDR3 DNA reads TGTGCCAGCAGCTTGGGTCTAGCGGGAGGGCCGGGGCAGTACTTC. Protein: CASSLGLAGGPGQYF.

The count of this clonotype is one. The chain recombines TRBV24-1 with TRBJ1-5; tentatively, D is TRBD1 (5 bases). Trimming took off 4 bases at V and 0 bases at J, with 6 bases between the two ends. This CDR3 spans 14 amino acids. The germline V gene has CDR1 KGHDR and CDR2 SFDVKD. CDR3 nucleotides: TGTGCCACCAGTGACAGGGCTAGCAATCAGCCCCAGCATTTT. Its translation: CATSDRASNQPQHF.

The V and J genes are TRBV7-3 and TRBJ2-6, with TRBD2 identical over 14 bases. The end of the DNA is better explained by TRBJ2-7, so the J call may be wrong. The CDR3 consists of 16 residues. Germline CDR1 and CDR2: SGHTA and FQGTGA. The CDR3 DNA reads TGTGCCAGCAGCCCCTTGGGACTAGCGGGAGTTGGCGAGCAGTACTTC. Its translation: CASSPLGLAGVGEQYF.

The chain carries TRBV7-8 and TRBJ2-7; D may correspond to TRBD1 or TRBD2 (5 bases each). Trimming pared 5 bases from V and 0 bases from J, leaving 17 bases between. The CDR3 is made up of 16 amino acids. Germline CDR1 reads SGHVS; CDR2 reads FQNEAQ. The CDR3 spells CASSLSGAGLSYEQYF. The CDR3 DNA sequence: TGTGCCAGCAGCCTGTCCGGGGCAGGCCTCTCCTACGAGCAGTACTTC.

In its sample, this clonotype was seen many times. The chain combines TRBV12-3 or TRBV12-4 with TRBJ1-6, with 9 bases that match TRBD1. The ends lost 6 bases at V and 4 bases at J; junction bases unmatched: 4. This CDR3 comprises 15 residues. CDR3 protein: CASSDRGGYNSPLHF. The CDR3 DNA reads TGTGCCAGCAGCGACAGGGGGGGATATAATTCACCCCTCCACTTT.

The V and J genes are TRBV6-8 and TRBJ1-2; 10 positions agree with TRBD1. Germline V gives CDR1 MNHGY, CDR2 SAAAGT. There are 15 residues in the CDR3. V lost 6 bases, J lost 8 bases, and 12 bases stayed unmatched. CDR3 region: CASSAPPGTGEGYTF. The CDR3 DNA is TGTGCCAGCAGCGCTCCTCCCGGGACAGGGGAAGGCTACACCTTC.

The chain recombines TRBV7-9 with TRBJ2-5, with 12 bases lining up with TRBD2. This CDR3 contains 19 residues. The V segment lost 2 bases and the J segment 3 bases; nucleotides outside the gene matches: 13. CDR1 and CDR2 from the germline V gene are SEHNR and FQNEAQ (reference sequence). Written as DNA, the CDR3 is TGTGCCAGCAGCTTAAGTTTATGGACTAGCGGGGCGAACAAAGAGACCCAGTACTTC. This encodes CASSLSLWTSGANKETQYF.

By share of the sample, this clonotype is hyperexpanded. The chain combines TRBV7-2 with TRBJ2-1; TRBD2 matches 11 bases. Germline CDR1 is SGHTA and CDR2 is FQGNSA. V shed 5 bases, J shed 4 bases, and the junction held 4 bases outside the gene matches. The CDR3 is 15 residues long. CDR3: CASSTRTSGYNEQFF. The CDR3 bases are TGTGCCAGCAGCACCCGGACTAGCGGGTACAATGAGCAGTTCTTC.

V gene TRBV6-6 combines with J gene TRBJ2-7; no firm D call. This CDR3 has 12 amino acids. The germline V gene has CDR1 MNHNY and CDR2 SVGAGI (reference sequence). V shed 5 bases and J shed 7 bases, with 12 bases lying between them. The CDR3 region is CASSRTYSEQYF. The DNA for the CDR3 is TGTGCCAGCAGTAGAACCTACAGTGAGCAGTACTTC.

This clonotype is judged medium-sized (0.01 to 0.1%). Compared with germline, one end of the junction differs, possibly owing to a read error. The V gene is TRBV6-1, the J gene TRBJ1-1; 10 nucleotides line up with TRBD1. The V gene's germline CDR1 is MNHNS and CDR2 SASEGT. CDR3 length equals 13 residues. The CDR3 DNA reads as TGTGCCAGCAGTGACGGGACAGGGGCTCTGGTCGTCTTT. Translation: CASSDGTGALVVF.

This clonotype was counted ten times or more. The rearrangement uses TRBV7-8 and TRBJ1-2; D ambiguous. Germline CDR1 is SGHVS and CDR2 is FQNEAQ. The V gene lost 1 base and the J gene lost 0 bases, with 9 bases spanning the gap. The CDR3 length is 15 residues. The CDR3 DNA sequence: TGTGCCAGCAGCTTAGGCCCAGAAGCTAACTATGGCTACACCTTC. This gives the protein CASSLGPEANYGYTF.

V usage is TRBV12-5 and J usage is TRBJ2-3; no firm D call. The CDR3 contains 14 residues. The V gene's germline CDR1 is LGHNT and CDR2 FRNRAP. The V gene lost 3 bases and the J gene lost 2 bases, with 9 bases spanning the gap. This chain's CDR3 is CASGLDKTTDTQYF. The CDR3 DNA reads as TGTGCTAGTGGTTTAGACAAGACCACAGATACGCAGTATTTT.

This clonotype came up many times. This chain links TRBV11-2 with TRBJ2-3; 14 bases line up with TRBD2. The germline gives CDR1 SGHAT, CDR2 FQNNGV. This CDR3 is built from 18 residues. V lost 6 bases to trimming and J lost 6 bases; unmatched junction nucleotides: 14. The CDR3 DNA is TGTGCCAGCAGGCCGTCCGGACTAGCGGGAGGCCTTCACGATACGCAGTATTTT. Protein sequence: CASRPSGLAGGLHDTQYF.

The chain has TRBV7-4 and TRBJ1-4, with D unresolved. The length of the CDR3 is 15 residues. V shed 4 bases and J shed 0 bases, with 9 bases lying between them. The V gene's germline CDR1 is SGHVT and CDR2 SQSDAQ. Here the CDR3 DNA reads TGTGCCAGCAGCTACCACCAAGCAACTAATGAAAAACTGTTTTTT. Translated, it gives CASSYHQATNEKLFF.

This clonotype was recorded many times. The CDR3 sequence: CASSLGASTDTQYF. The CDR3, as DNA: TGTGCCAGCAGCTTAGGGGCTAGCACAGATACGCAGTATTTT. The chain uses TRBV7-8 and TRBJ2-3; D unclear. Trimming removed 1 base from V and 0 bases from J, with 5 bases in between. Germline values: CDR1 SGHVS, CDR2 FQNEAQ. This CDR3 contains 14 residues.